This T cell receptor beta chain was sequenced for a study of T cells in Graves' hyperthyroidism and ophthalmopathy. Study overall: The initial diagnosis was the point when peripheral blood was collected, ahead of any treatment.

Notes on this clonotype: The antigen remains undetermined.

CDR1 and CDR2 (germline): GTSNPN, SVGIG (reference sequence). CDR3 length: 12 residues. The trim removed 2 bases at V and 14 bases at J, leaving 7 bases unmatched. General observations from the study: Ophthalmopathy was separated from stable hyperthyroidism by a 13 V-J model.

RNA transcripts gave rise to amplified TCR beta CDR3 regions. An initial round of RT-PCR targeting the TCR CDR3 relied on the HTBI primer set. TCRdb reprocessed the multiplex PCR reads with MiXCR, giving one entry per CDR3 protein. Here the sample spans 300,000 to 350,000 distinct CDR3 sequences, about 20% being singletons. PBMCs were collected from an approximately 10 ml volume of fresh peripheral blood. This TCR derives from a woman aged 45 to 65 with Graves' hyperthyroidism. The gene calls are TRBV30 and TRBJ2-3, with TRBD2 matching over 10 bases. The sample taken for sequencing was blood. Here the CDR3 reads CAWSPQLAGRYF. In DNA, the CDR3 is TGTGCCTGGAGTCCTCAACTAGCGGGGCGGTATTTT.